The 17 T cell receptor beta chains given below trace back to one sample, sequenced in a study of T cell changes during pregnancy in multiple sclerosis. TCRdb's table, derived via immunoSEQ multiplex PCR, lists solely in-frame clones and lacks some. The sample records under 55,000 clones, 93% being singletons. Here the sequenced sample was peripheral blood, taken in the second trimester of pregnancy. The source of these receptors is a female donor with multiple sclerosis, enrolled in a pregnancy study.

This chain links TRBV29-1 with TRBJ2-7, with TRBD1 matching over 8 bases. The CDR3 runs to 14 residues. V shed 6 bases and J 6 bases; nucleotides not matched to a gene: 13. Per the germline V gene, CDR1 is SQVTM and CDR2 is ANQGSEA. The CDR3 sequence: CSVVTGGGKGEQYF. The CDR3 DNA follows: TGCAGCGTGGTTACAGGGGGTGGTAAGGGCGAGCAGTACTTC.

This sequence joins TRBV4-1 and TRBJ2-5; 8 bases match TRBD1. Germline assignment: CDR1 MGHRA and CDR2 YSYEKL. The CDR3 spans 13 residues. With V trimmed by 2 bases and J by 5 bases, 1 base remained unmatched. The CDR3 nucleotides are TGCGCCAGCAGCCAACAGGGGGCCGAGACCCAGTACTTC. This translates into CASSQQGAETQYF.

This sequence joins TRBV6-5 and TRBJ2-7; weak D call: TRBD2 (6 bases). V lost 6 bases and J lost 5, with 14 bases in between. The CDR3 consists of 13 residues. CDR1 is MNHEY, CDR2 SVGAGI, per germline. In DNA, the CDR3 is TGTGCCAGCAGCCTACGGGAGAGCGACGAGCAGTACTTC. Protein product: CASSLRESDEQYF.

This clone was detected only once. The chain is built from TRBV9 and TRBJ2-7; no definite D call. The length of the CDR3 is 13 residues. Per the germline V gene, CDR1 is SGDLS and CDR2 is YYNGEE. Deletions cut 0 bases from V and 5 bases from J, with 9 bases between. The CDR3: CASSVGLSDEQYF. The CDR3 region has the DNA TGTGCCAGCAGCGTAGGACTGTCCGACGAGCAGTACTTC.

The chain joins TRBV28 to TRBJ2-7, with D uncertain. Trimming shortened V by 6 bases and J by 0 bases, and 6 bases separated the two germline ends. This CDR3 contains 12 residues. Germline V gives CDR1 MDHEN, CDR2 SYDVKM. This chain's CDR3 is CASSLSSYEQYF. The CDR3 bases are TGTGCCAGCAGCCTCAGCTCCTACGAGCAGTACTTC.

The chain combines TRBV5-1 with TRBJ2-7; the D gene is possibly TRBD2 (5 bases). Trimming removed 0 bases at V and 7 bases at J, with 17 bases between. The germline V gene encodes CDR1 SGHRS and CDR2 YFSETQ. This CDR3 has 15 amino acids. The CDR3 DNA reads TGCGCCAGCAGCTTGGTGGGAAACCCCGAGGGAGAGCAGTACTTC. Its protein is CASSLVGNPEGEQYF.

The V and J genes are TRBV29-1 and TRBJ1-1; the D is unclear. V lost 5 bases and J 6 bases, leaving 10 bases between the germline ends. CDR3 length: 11 residues. Germline V gene lookup returns CDR1 SQVTM and CDR2 ANQGSEA. As DNA, the CDR3 is TGCAGCGTTAGAACCGAGCCTGAAGCTTTCTTT. Amino acid sequence: CSVRTEPEAFF.

This clone was seen just once. The chain recombines TRBV5-4 with TRBJ2-5; 7 bases match TRBD1. The CDR3 loop spans 15 amino acids. Germline CDR1 is SGHNT and CDR2 is YYREEE (reference sequence). The V segment lost 0 bases and the J segment 1 base; nucleotides outside the gene matches: 3. In DNA form, the CDR3 reads TGTGCCAGCAGCTTGGGACAGGGACGCCAAGAGACCCAGTACTTC. It specifies CASSLGQGRQETQYF. The full variable domain, in which reference TRBV5-4 and TRBJ2-5 provide the parts outside the CDR3, is ETGVTQSPTHLIKTRGQQVTLRCSSQSGHNTVSWYQQALGQGPQFIFQYYREEENGRGNFPPRFSGLQFPNYSSELNVNALELDDSALYLCASSLGQGRQETQYFGPGTRLLVL.

In its sample, this clone was seen a few times. J is TRBJ2-3 and V is TRBV7-2; D gene unclear. This CDR3 is built from 17 residues. CDR1 is SGHTA, CDR2 FQGNSA, per germline. Between the trimmed V and J ends, which lost 2 bases and 0 bases, there was a span of 15 bases. DNA for the CDR3: TGTGCCAGCAGCTTAAGATCGTCCCCTATTAGCACAGATACGCAGTATTTT. Translation: CASSLRSSPISTDTQYF.

The chain is built from TRBV19 and TRBJ2-1, with D possibly being TRBD2 (6 bases). This CDR3 spans 15 amino acids. Germline lookup yields CDR1 LNHDA and CDR2 SQIVND (reference sequence). Trimming removed 3 bases at V and 2 bases at J, with 11 bases between. The CDR3 DNA sequence: TGTGCCAGTAGTATGGAGGGTTACACCTACAATGAGCAGTTCTTC. This gives the protein CASSMEGYTYNEQFF.

The chain uses TRBV2 and TRBJ2-7; D perhaps matches TRBD1 (5 bases). The V gene lost 10 bases and the J gene lost 3 bases, with 16 bases spanning the gap. The germline V gene encodes CDR1 SNHLY and CDR2 FYNNEI. The CDR3 consists of 13 residues. CDR3 nucleotides: TGTGCCACAGGGCTTGGACCCCGCTACGAGCAGTACTTC. This sequence encodes CATGLGPRYEQYF.

The chain links TRBV7-2 to TRBJ2-7; 15 positions agree with TRBD2. The CDR3 loop spans 16 amino acids. Germline assignment: CDR1 SGHTA and CDR2 FQGNSA. V dropped 3 bases and J dropped 4; count of bases not matched to a gene: 4. In DNA, the CDR3 is TGTGCCAGCAGCTTCGGACTAGCGGGAGGGATGTACGAGCAGTACTTC. Amino acid sequence: CASSFGLAGGMYEQYF.

The rearrangement uses TRBV10-3 and TRBJ1-5; no reliable D call. The germline CDR1 and CDR2 sequences are ENHRY and SYGVKD. The CDR3 contains 15 residues. V was shortened by 0 bases and J by 1 base, with 7 bases between the two germline ends. In DNA form, the CDR3 reads TGTGCCATCAGTGAGTCGACATTGAGCAATCAGCCCCAGCATTTT. Encoded protein: CAISESTLSNQPQHF.

The chain employs TRBV18 and TRBJ2-3; 7 nucleotides align to TRBD1. The CDR3 is 15 residues long. Germline V gives CDR1 KGHSH, CDR2 LQKENI. The trim removed 5 bases at V and 2 bases at J, leaving 7 bases unmatched. CDR3 sequence: CASSLPGQTTDTQYF. CDR3 bases: TGTGCCAGCTCATTACCGGGACAGACCACAGATACGCAGTATTTT.

The chain combines TRBV6-5 with TRBJ2-1; TRBD2 matches 10 bases. Unmatched junction bases numbered 3, after V lost 4 bases and J lost 6 bases. Germline V gives CDR1 MNHEY, CDR2 SVGAGI. This CDR3 contains 14 residues. The CDR3 DNA reads TGTGCCAGCAGTTCCAGCGGGAGGGGCAATGAGCAGTTCTTC. This translates into CASSSSGRGNEQFF.

The chain couples TRBV7-9 to TRBJ2-5; the D is unclear. V lost 5 bases to trimming and J lost 2 bases, with 12 bases between them. Germline V gene lookup returns CDR1 SEHNR and CDR2 FQNEAQ (reference sequence). The CDR3 length is 14 residues. CDR3 residues: CASSRPGAQETQYF. As DNA, the CDR3 is TGTGCCAGCAGCCGACCCGGAGCACAAGAGACCCAGTACTTC.

This sequence joins TRBV6-5 and TRBJ2-7; 10 nucleotides align to TRBD1. Germline V gives CDR1 MNHEY, CDR2 SVGAGI. Trimming cost V 8 bases and J 5 bases; bases outside gene matches: 3. The CDR3 spans 12 residues. This CDR3 reads CASRTGGNEQYF. The CDR3 DNA follows: TGTGCCAGCCGGACAGGGGGAAACGAGCAGTACTTC.